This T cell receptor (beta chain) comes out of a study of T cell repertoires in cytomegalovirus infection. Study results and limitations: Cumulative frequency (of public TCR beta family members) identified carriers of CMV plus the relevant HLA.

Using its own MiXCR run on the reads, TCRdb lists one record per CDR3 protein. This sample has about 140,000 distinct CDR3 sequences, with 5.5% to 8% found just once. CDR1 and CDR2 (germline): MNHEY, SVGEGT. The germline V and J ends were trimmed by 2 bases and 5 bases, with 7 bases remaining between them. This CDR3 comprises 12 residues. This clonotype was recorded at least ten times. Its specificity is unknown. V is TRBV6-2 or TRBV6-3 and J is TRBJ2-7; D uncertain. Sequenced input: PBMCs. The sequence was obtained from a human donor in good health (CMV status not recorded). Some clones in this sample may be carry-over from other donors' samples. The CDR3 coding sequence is TGTGCCAGCAGTTACGGCACACACGAGCAGTACTTC. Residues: CASSYGTHEQYF.